One and the same sample provided the 21 T cell receptor beta chains below, sequenced in a study of beta chain features in type 1 diabetes. The whole isolated RNA underwent reverse transcription, so sequencing captured expressed TCRB transcripts. Profiled with immunoSEQ multiplex PCR; TCRdb holds only in-frame clones, not every one. Of some 150,000 clones listed, approximately 9.8% are singletons. Sequencing was carried out using central memory CD4+ T cells from blood. Receptors originate from a woman in her forties in good health.

Ten or more counts support this clone. The chain has TRBV11-2 and TRBJ2-7, with 11 nucleotides matching TRBD2. CDR1 and CDR2 from the germline V gene are SGHAT and FQNNGV. The CDR3 is 15 amino acids. J was trimmed by 2 bases and V by 3 bases; bases with no gene match: 3. This CDR3 is CASSFRLAGTYEQYF. The CDR3 DNA is TGTGCCAGCAGCTTTAGACTAGCGGGGACCTACGAGCAGTACTTC.

CDR3 amino acids: CASSLDPGTGGKLFF. The CDR3 coding sequence is TGTGCCAGCAGCTTAGATCCCGGGACAGGTGGAAAACTGTTTTTT. The chain carries TRBV7-2 and TRBJ1-4, with 8 bases identical to TRBD1. CDR1 and CDR2 from the germline V gene are SGHTA and FQGNSA. The CDR3 contains 15 residues. J lost 10 bases, V lost 1 base, and 8 bases had no gene match.

The chain has TRBV19 and TRBJ2-1; 8 positions agree with TRBD2. The V gene end was trimmed by 7 bases and the J gene end by 6 bases; junction bases not matched to a gene: 8. The germline CDR1 and CDR2 sequences are LNHDA and SQIVND (reference sequence). The length of the CDR3 is 14 residues. The CDR3 DNA reads TGTGCCAGTAACGGGGCGGGGGGTGCCAATGAGCAGTTCTTC. Protein sequence: CASNGAGGANEQFF.

V gene TRBV18 combines with J gene TRBJ1-5; a possible D gene is TRBD1 (5 bases). Per the germline V gene, CDR1 is KGHSH and CDR2 is LQKENI. V was clipped by 5 bases and J by 1 base, with 12 bases between them. This CDR3 is 15 amino acids long. The CDR3 nucleotides read TGTGCCAGCTCAATGGGGGGAGGAAGCAATCAGCCCCAGCATTTT. Translation: CASSMGGGSNQPQHF.

This clone was counted ten times or more. The V call is TRBV7-9, the J call TRBJ2-1, with 11 bases that match TRBD2. Germline loops: CDR1 SEHNR, CDR2 FQNEAQ (reference sequence). V was clipped by 4 bases and J by 0 bases; unmatched bases: 8. The CDR3 has 18 residues. CDR3 bases: TGTGCCAGCAGCTCCCTAGCGGGGGGTAAGAGCTCCTACAATGAGCAGTTCTTC. This encodes CASSSLAGGKSSYNEQFF. The variable domain in full, completed from reference TRBV7-9 and TRBJ2-1, reads DTGVSQNPRHKITKRGQNVTFRCDPISEHNRLYWYRQTLGQGPEFLTYFQNEAQLEKSRLLSDRFSAERPKGSFSTLEIQRTEQGDSAMYLCASSSLAGGKSSYNEQFFGPGTRLTVL.

Only a few counts were recorded for this clone. The V and J genes are TRBV7-2 and TRBJ1-2; TRBD1 matches 11 bases. V lost 5 bases to trimming and J lost 8 bases; unmatched junction nucleotides: 7. The germline V gene has CDR1 SGHTA and CDR2 FQGNSA. The CDR3 is 14 amino acids. The CDR3 coding sequence is TGTGCCAGCAGCCCTCCCGGGACAGGGGGAGGCTACACCTTC. Protein sequence: CASSPPGTGGGYTF. The entire variable domain, with the rest obtained from reference TRBV7-2 and TRBJ1-2, is as follows: GAGVSQSPSNKVTEKGKDVELRCDPISGHTALYWYRQSLGQGLEFLIYFQGNSAPDKSGLPSDRFSAERTGGSVSTLTIQRTQQEDSAVYLCASSPPGTGGGYTFGSGTRLTVV.

CDR3 residues: CASRPAGGRYEQYF. The CDR3 DNA reads as TGTGCCAGCCGCCCGGCGGGGGGGCGGTACGAGCAGTACTTC. The V gene is TRBV5-4, the J gene TRBJ2-7, with TRBD2 identical over 9 bases. V shed 7 bases and J 4 bases; nucleotides not matched to a gene: 9. The length of the CDR3 is 14 residues. Germline V gives CDR1 SGHNT, CDR2 YYREEE (reference sequence).

This clone was detected many times. The chain links TRBV23-1 to TRBJ2-1; perhaps TRBD1 as D (6 bases). TRBV23-1 is placed among ORFs of uncertain function. The CDR3 runs to 18 residues. V gave up 3 bases and J gave up 0 bases, with 18 bases separating them. The CDR3 DNA reads as TGCGCCAGCAGTCAGGGACACACTAATCCAGACTCCTACAATGAGCAGTTCTTC. Translating gives CASSQGHTNPDSYNEQFF.

The chain has TRBV20-1 and TRBJ2-5, with a tentative D call TRBD2 (6 bases). This CDR3 has 11 amino acids. The V gene's germline CDR1 is DFQATT and CDR2 SNEGSKA (reference sequence). DNA for the CDR3: TGCTGGGGGACTGCCAAAGAGACCCAGTACTTC. This codes for CWGTAKETQYF.

This clone was seen at least ten times. The chain recombines TRBV14 with TRBJ1-5, with 8 bases fitting TRBD1. Losses at the gene ends were 1 base for V and 3 bases for J; bases not matched to a gene: 2. CDR1 is SGHDN and CDR2 is FVKESK in the germline V gene. This CDR3 has 15 amino acids. Here the CDR3 DNA reads TGTGCCAGCAGCCAAGGGACAGGGCCCAATCAGCCCCAGCATTTT. Amino acid sequence: CASSQGTGPNQPQHF.

This clone occurred a few times. The chain joins TRBV19 to TRBJ2-5, with 12 bases identical to TRBD2. This CDR3 comprises 13 residues. CDR1 is LNHDA, CDR2 SQIVND, per germline (reference sequence). With V trimmed by 10 bases and J by 6 bases, 6 bases remained unmatched. The CDR3 DNA sequence: TGTGCCACTAGACTAGCGGGGGTTAAGACCCAGTACTTC. Residues: CATRLAGVKTQYF.

The CDR3 sequence: CASNAGTVREKLFF. The DNA of the CDR3 is TGTGCCAGCAACGCCGGGACAGTTAGGGAAAAACTGTTTTTT. The chain carries TRBV6-1 and TRBJ1-4; TRBD1 agrees at 7 bases. Germline CDR1 and CDR2: MNHNS and SASEGT. The CDR3 has 14 amino acids. V shed 7 bases, J shed 8 bases, and the junction held 10 bases outside the gene matches.

This clone came up a few times. The J gene is TRBJ2-1, the V gene TRBV11-2; 15 bases match TRBD2. CDR1 SGHAT and CDR2 FQNNGV come from the germline V gene. The CDR3 has 17 amino acids. V shed 1 base, J shed 2 bases, and the junction held 0 bases outside the gene matches. For the CDR3, the DNA is TGTGCCAGCAGCTTAGGGACTAGCGGGGGGGCCTACAATGAGCAGTTCTTC. Its protein is CASSLGTSGGAYNEQFF.

There are a few counts of this clone. J is TRBJ2-1 and V is TRBV4-1; TRBD2 aligns across 12 bases. V was clipped by 0 bases and J by 8 bases; unmatched bases: 5. This CDR3 is built from 16 residues. Germline-derived CDR1 and CDR2 are MGHRA and YSYEKL. CDR3: CASSQDPSGGAYEQFF. The CDR3 DNA sequence: TGCGCCAGCAGCCAAGATCCTAGCGGGGGGGCCTATGAGCAGTTCTTC.

The rearrangement links TRBV11-2 to TRBJ2-1; TRBD2 is a possible D gene (5 bases). This CDR3 contains 15 residues. CDR1 is SGHAT and CDR2 is FQNNGV in the germline V gene. The V and J ends lost 1 base and 4 bases respectively, with 11 bases between them. As DNA, the CDR3 is TGTGCCAGCAGCTTAGGGACCGTAGCGTACAATGAGCAGTTCTTC. Translated: CASSLGTVAYNEQFF. Full variable domain (missing parts from reference TRBV11-2 and TRBJ2-1): EAGVAQSPRYKIIEKRQSVAFWCNPISGHATLYWYQQILGQGPKLLIQFQNNGVVDDSQLPKDRFSAERLKGVDSTLKIQPAKLEDSAVYLCASSLGTVAYNEQFFGPGTRLTVL.

A few counts support this clone. Other nucleotide sequences from this sample produce the same CDR3. This chain links TRBV5-1 with TRBJ2-5; TRBD2 aligns across 11 bases. From germline, CDR1 is SGHRS and CDR2 YFSETQ. V lost 4 bases to trimming and J lost 2 bases; unmatched junction nucleotides: 4. The CDR3 extends over 15 amino acids. The CDR3 nucleotides are TGCGCCAGCAGCCTCGTAGCGGGGGGGCAAGAGACCCAGTACTTC. As protein: CASSLVAGGQETQYF.

V is TRBV27 and J is TRBJ1-5, with D hard to call. The CDR3 has 15 amino acids. Per the germline V gene, CDR1 is MNHEY and CDR2 is SMNVEV (reference sequence). Trimming cost V 3 bases and J 4 bases, with 13 bases left between them. In DNA form, the CDR3 reads TGTGCCAGCAGTTTTGGAGGAGTGTCAAATCAGCCCCAGCATTTT. It yields the protein CASSFGGVSNQPQHF.

This chain joins TRBV19 and TRBJ1-1; 9 nucleotides agree with TRBD1. This CDR3 comprises 15 residues. V lost 8 bases and J lost 1; bases outside the gene matches: 8. Germline CDR1 LNHDA, CDR2 SQIVND (reference sequence). This CDR3 reads CASGGTDRGNTEAFF. In DNA, the CDR3 is TGTGCCAGTGGCGGGACGGACAGGGGGAACACTGAAGCTTTCTTT.

J is TRBJ2-1 and V is TRBV19; the D gene is possibly TRBD2 (6 bases). Trimming removed 7 bases from V and 2 bases from J, with 9 bases in between. The CDR3 has 13 residues. Germline V gives CDR1 LNHDA, CDR2 SQIVND (reference sequence). As DNA, the CDR3 is TGTGCCAGTAAGGAGGGTCCCTACAATGAGCAGTTCTTC. Its translation is CASKEGPYNEQFF.

The V call is TRBV5-6, the J call TRBJ2-1, with 11 bases lining up with TRBD2. V lost 3 bases to trimming and J lost 0 bases; unmatched junction nucleotides: 5. The CDR3 sequence is 17 residues long. Germline V gene data show CDR1 as SGHDT and CDR2 as YYEEEE. The CDR3 here is CASSSRLAGTSYNEQFF. In DNA form, the CDR3 reads TGTGCCAGCAGCTCCAGACTAGCGGGGACCTCCTACAATGAGCAGTTCTTC.

This chain links TRBV7-9 with TRBJ2-3; D might be TRBD2 (5 bases). The CDR3 extends over 13 amino acids. CDR1 is SEHNR, CDR2 FQNEAQ, per germline (reference sequence). Between the trimmed V and J ends, which lost 5 bases and 4 bases, there was a span of 10 bases. CDR3 in amino acids: CASSTDWADTQYF. The CDR3 DNA sequence: TGTGCCAGCAGCACGGACTGGGCAGATACGCAGTATTTT.